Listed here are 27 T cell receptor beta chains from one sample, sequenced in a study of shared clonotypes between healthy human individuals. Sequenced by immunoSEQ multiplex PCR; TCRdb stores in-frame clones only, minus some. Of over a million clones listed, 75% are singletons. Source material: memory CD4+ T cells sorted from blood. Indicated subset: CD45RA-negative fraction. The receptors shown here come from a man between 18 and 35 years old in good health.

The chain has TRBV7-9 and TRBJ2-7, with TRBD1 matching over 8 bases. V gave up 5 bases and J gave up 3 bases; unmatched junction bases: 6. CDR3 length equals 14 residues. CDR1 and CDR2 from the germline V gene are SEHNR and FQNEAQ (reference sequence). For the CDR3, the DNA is TGTGCCAGCAGCCCCGAGACAGGGGTCTACGAGCAGTACTTC. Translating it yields CASSPETGVYEQYF.

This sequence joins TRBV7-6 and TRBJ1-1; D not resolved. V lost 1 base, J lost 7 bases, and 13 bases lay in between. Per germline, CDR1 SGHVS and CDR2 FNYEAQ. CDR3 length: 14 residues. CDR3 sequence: CASSLGGYEGEAFF. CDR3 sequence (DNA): TGTGCCAGCAGCTTAGGCGGGTACGAGGGTGAAGCTTTCTTT.

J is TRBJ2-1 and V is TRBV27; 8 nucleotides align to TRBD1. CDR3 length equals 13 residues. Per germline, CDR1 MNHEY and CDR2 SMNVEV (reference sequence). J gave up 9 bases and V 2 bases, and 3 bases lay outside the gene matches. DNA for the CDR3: TGTGCCAGCAGTTTAGCAGGGGGCTTTGAGCAGTTCTTC. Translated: CASSLAGGFEQFF.

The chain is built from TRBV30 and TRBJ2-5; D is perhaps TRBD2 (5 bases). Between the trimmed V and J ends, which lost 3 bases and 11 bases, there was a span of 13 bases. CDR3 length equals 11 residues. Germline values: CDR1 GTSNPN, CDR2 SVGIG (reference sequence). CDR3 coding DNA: TGTGCCTGGAGCGGAGGCAGCCCGCAGTACTTC. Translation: CAWSGGSPQYF.

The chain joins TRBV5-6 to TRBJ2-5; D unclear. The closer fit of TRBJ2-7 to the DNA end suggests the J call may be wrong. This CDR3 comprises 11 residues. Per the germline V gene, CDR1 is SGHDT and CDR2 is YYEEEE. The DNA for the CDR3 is TGTGCCAGCAGCTCGAAGTACGAGCAGTACTTC. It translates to CASSSKYEQYF.

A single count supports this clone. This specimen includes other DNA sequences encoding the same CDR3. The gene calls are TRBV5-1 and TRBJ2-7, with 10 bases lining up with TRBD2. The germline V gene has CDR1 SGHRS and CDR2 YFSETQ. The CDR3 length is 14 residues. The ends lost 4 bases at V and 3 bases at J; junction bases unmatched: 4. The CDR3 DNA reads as TGCGCCAGCAGCAGAACTAGCGGGAACTACGAGCAGTACTTC. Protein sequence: CASSRTSGNYEQYF.

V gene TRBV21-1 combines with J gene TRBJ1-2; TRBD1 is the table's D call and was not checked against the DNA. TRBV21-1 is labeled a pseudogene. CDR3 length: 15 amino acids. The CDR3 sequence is CASSRPDSSIYGYTF. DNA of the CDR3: TGTGCCAGCAGCAGACCTGACAGCAGTATATATGGCTACACCTTC.

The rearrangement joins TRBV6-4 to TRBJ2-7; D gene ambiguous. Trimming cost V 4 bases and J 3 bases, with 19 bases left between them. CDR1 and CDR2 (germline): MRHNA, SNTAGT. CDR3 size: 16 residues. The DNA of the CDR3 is TGTGCCAGCAGTGTAAGTACGGGCACGGCCTTCTACGAGCAGTACTTC. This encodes CASSVSTGTAFYEQYF.

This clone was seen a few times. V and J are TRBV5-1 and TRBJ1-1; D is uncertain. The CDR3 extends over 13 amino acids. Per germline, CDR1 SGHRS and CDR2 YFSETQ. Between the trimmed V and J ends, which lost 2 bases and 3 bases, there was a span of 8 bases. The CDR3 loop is CASSLGRDTEAFF. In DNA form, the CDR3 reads TGCGCCAGCAGCTTAGGGAGGGACACTGAAGCTTTCTTT.

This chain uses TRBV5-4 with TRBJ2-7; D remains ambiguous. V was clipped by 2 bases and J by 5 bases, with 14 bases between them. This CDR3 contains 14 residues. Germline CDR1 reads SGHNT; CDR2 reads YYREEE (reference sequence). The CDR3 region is CASSFVAQSHEQYF. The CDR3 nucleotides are TGTGCCAGCAGCTTTGTGGCGCAGTCCCACGAGCAGTACTTC.

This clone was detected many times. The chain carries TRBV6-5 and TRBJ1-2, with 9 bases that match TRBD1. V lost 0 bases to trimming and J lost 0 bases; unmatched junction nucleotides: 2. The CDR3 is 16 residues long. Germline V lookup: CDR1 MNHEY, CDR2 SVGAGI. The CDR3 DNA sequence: TGTGCCAGCAGTTACTCGGACAGGGGTTCTAACTATGGCTACACCTTC. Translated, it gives CASSYSDRGSNYGYTF.

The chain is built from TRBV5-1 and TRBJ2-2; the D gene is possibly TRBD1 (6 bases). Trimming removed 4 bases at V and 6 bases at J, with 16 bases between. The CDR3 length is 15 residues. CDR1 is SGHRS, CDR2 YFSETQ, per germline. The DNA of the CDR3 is TGCGCCAGCAGCCCAGGACAGCATAGCGCCGGGGAGCTGTTTTTT. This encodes CASSPGQHSAGELFF.

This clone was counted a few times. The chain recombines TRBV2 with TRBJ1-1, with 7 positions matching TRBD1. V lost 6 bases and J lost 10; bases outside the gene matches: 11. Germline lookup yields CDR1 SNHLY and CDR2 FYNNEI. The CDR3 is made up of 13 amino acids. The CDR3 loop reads CASSVYADRAAFF. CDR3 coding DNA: TGTGCCAGCAGCGTTTATGCTGACAGGGCAGCTTTCTTT.

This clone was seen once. CDR3 coding DNA: TGCGCCAGCAGCTTAGAGGGTGTTCCCTTCTCCTACGAGCAGTACTTC. Amino acids: CASSLEGVPFSYEQYF. The chain employs TRBV5-1 and TRBJ2-7; D is possibly TRBD2 (5 bases). V gave up 2 bases and J gave up 0 bases, with 15 bases separating them. CDR3 length equals 16 residues. Germline V gives CDR1 SGHRS, CDR2 YFSETQ. Filled out from reference TRBV5-1 and TRBJ2-7, the complete variable domain reads KAGVTQTPRYLIKTRGQQVTLSCSPISGHRSVSWYQQTPGQGLQFLFEYFSETQRNKGNFPGRFSGRQFSNSRSEMNVSTLELGDSALYLCASSLEGVPFSYEQYFGPGTRLTVT.

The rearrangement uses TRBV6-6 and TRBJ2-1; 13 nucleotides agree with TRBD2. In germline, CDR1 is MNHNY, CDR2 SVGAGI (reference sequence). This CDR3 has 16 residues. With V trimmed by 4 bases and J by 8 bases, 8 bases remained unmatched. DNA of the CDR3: TGTGCCAGCAGTTCTCGGACTAGCGGGGGACTGGATGAGCAGTTCTTC. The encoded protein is CASSSRTSGGLDEQFF.

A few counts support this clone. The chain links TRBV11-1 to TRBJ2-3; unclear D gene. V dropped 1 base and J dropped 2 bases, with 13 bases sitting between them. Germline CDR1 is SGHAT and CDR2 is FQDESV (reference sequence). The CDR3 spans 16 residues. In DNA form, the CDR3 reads TGTGCCAGCAGCTTAGAATCCGGGTTTAACACAGATACGCAGTATTTT. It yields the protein CASSLESGFNTDTQYF.

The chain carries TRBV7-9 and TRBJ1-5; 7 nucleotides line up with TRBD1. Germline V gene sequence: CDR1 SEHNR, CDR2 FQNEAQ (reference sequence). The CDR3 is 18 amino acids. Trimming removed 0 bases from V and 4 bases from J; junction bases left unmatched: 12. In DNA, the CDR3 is TGTGCCAGCAGCTTAGCCAGCGCCGGTCAGGGGGAAAATCAGCCCCAGCATTTT. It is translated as CASSLASAGQGENQPQHF.

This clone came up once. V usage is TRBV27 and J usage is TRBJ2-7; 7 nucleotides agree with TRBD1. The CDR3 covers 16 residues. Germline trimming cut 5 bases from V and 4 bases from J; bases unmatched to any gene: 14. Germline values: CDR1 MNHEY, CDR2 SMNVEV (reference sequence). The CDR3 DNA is TGTGCCAGCAGTCAGTCGCCCCCGGGACAGAGTTACGAGCAGTACTTC. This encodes CASSQSPPGQSYEQYF.

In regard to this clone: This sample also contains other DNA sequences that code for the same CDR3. The CDR3 sequence is CASSEQGASTDTQYF. The DNA for the CDR3 is TGTGCCAGCAGCGAACAGGGAGCTAGCACAGATACGCAGTATTTT. The rearrangement links TRBV2 to TRBJ2-3; D is possibly TRBD1 (6 bases). Deletions cut 6 bases from V and 0 bases from J, with 13 bases between. The CDR3 is made up of 15 amino acids. Per the germline V gene, CDR1 is SNHLY and CDR2 is FYNNEI.

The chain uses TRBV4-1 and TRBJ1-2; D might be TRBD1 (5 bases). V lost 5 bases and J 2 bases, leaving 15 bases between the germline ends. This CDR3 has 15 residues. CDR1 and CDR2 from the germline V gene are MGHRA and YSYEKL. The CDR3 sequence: CASSDSFGTNYGYTF. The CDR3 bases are TGCGCCAGCAGCGATAGTTTCGGGACGAACTATGGCTACACCTTC.

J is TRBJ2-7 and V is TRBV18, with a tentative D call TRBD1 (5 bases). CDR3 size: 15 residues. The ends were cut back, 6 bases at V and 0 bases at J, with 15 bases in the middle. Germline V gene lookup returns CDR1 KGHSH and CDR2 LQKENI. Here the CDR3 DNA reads TGTGCCAGCTCCCCCAGACAGATGAGCTCCTACGAGCAGTACTTC. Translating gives CASSPRQMSSYEQYF.

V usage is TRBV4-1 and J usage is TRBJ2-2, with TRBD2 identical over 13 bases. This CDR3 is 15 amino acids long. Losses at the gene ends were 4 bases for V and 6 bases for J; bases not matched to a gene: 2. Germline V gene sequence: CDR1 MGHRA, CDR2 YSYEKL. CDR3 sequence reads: CASSRTSGRAGELFF. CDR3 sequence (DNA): TGCGCCAGCAGCCGAACTAGCGGGAGGGCCGGGGAGCTGTTTTTT.

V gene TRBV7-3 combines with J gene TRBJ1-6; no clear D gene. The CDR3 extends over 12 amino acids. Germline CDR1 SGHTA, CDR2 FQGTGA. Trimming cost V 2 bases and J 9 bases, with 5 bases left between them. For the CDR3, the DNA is TGTGCCAGCAGCTTACTCGGTTCACCCCTCCACTTT. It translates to CASSLLGSPLHF.

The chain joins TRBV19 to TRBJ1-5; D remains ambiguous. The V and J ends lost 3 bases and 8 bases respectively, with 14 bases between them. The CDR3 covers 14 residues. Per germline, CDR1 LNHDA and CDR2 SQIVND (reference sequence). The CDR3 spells CASSILKVGEPQHF. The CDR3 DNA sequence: TGTGCCAGTAGTATCTTGAAGGTCGGGGAGCCCCAGCATTTT.

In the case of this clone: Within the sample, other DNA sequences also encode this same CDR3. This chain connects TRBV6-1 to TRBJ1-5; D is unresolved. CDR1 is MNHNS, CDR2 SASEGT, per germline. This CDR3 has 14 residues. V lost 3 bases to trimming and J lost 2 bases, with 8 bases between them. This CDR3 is CASSDWLGNQPQHF. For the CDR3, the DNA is TGTGCCAGCAGTGATTGGTTGGGCAATCAGCCCCAGCATTTT.

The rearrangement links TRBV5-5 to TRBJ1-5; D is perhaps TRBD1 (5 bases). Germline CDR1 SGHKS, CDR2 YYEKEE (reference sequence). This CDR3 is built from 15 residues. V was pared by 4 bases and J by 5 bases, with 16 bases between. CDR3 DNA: TGTGCCAGCAGCAAAGGGGTGACGGGTCATCAGCCCCAGCATTTT. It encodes CASSKGVTGHQPQHF.

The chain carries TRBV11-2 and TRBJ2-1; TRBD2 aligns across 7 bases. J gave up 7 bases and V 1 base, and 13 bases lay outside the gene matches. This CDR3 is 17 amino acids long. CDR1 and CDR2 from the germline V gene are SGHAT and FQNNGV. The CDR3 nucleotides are TGTGCCAGCAGCTTAGGTAGTGGTGCGGGAGTAGGGAATGAGCAGTTCTTC. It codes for CASSLGSGAGVGNEQFF.